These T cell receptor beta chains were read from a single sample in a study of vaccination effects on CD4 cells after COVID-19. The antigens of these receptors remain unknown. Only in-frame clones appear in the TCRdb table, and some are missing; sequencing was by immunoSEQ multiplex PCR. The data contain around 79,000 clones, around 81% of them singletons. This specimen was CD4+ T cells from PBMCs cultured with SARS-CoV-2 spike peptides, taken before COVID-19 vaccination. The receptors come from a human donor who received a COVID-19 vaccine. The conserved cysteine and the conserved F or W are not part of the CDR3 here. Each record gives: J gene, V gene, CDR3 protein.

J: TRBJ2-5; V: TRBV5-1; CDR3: ASSWGQVQETQY
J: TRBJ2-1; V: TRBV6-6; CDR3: ASSSRYSYNEQF
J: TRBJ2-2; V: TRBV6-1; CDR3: ASRSGGKNTGELF
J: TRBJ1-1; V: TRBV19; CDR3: ASSRSSAGSEAF
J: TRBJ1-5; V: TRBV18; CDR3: ASSRGKIENQPQH
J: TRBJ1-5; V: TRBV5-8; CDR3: ASSLFQPQH
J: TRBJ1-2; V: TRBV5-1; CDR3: ASSPTGINYGYT
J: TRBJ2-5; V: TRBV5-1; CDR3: ASSTEVQETQY
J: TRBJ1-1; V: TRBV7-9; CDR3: ASSLAGEYKAF
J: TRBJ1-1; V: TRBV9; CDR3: ASSNQGFTEAF
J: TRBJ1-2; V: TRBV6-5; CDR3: ASSYDRNYGYT
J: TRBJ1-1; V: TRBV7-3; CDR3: ASSTDKGNTEAF
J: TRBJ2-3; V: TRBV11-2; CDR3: ASSRSGLGTDTQY
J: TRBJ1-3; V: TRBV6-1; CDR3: ASSEKAGWSAGNTIY
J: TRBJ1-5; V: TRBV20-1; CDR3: SASTPNQPQH
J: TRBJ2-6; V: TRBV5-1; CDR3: ASSPNFPGANVLT
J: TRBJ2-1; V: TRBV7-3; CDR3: ASSLSHPYNEQF
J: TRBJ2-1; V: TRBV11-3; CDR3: ASSSSGLAGDEQF
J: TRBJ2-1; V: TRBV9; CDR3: ASSAQGNGYNEQF
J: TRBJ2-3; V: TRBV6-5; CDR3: ASITRQGSTDTQY
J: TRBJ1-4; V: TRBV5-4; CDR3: ASSLSGAANEKLF
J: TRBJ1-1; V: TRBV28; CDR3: ASSPTGLVTEAF
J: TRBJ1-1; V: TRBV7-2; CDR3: ASSLVGGGIDTEAF
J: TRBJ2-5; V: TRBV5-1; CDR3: ASSPSLAGEQETQY
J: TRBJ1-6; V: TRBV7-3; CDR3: ASSPGTGDNSPLH
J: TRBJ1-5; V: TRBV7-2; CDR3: ASSLFGQSGQPQH
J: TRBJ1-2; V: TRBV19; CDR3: ASSIQFAGEYGYT
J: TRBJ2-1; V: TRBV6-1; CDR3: ASSEAKAASNEQF
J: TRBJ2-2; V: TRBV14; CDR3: ASSQARNTGELF
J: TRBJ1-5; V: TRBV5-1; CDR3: ATQDGVIIRNQPQH
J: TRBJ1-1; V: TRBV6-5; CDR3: ASTRQGSLNTEAF
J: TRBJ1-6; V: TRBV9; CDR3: ASSVGGRGLFPLH
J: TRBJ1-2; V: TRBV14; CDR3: ASSARDRNTQSYGYT
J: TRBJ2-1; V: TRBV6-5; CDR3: ASSYSPAVNEQF
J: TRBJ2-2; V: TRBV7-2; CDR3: ASSPKLAGVNTGELF
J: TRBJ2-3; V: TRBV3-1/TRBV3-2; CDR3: ASSQRLAVITDTQY
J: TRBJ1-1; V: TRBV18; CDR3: ASSPRVLDTEAF
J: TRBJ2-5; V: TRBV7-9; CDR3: ASSYNADQETQY
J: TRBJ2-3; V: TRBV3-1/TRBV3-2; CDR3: ASSMGLDSTDTQY
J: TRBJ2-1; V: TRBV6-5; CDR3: ASRPGLSSYNEQF
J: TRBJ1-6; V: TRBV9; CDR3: ASSGTVANSPLH
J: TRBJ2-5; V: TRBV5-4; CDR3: ASSANRGPPETQY
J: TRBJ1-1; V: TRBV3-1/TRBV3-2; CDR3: ASSGDSLSAF
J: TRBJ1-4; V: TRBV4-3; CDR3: ASSQAETGGNEKLF
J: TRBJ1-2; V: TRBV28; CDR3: ASSLRARDGYT
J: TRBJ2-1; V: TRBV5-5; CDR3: ASRRDRAPEF
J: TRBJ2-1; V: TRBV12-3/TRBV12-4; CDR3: ASSQTNEQF
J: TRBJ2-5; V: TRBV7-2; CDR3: ASSFTGPGETQY
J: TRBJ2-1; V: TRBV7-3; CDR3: ASSPSGTVNEQF
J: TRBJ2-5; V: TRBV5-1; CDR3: ASSPGTGLRETQY
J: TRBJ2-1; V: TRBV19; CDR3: ASSSTIEGEQF
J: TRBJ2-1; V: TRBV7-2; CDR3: ASSLVRGEQF
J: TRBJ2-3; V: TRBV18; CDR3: ASSPLAESRRTRGKDTQY
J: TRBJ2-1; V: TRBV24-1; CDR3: ATRDRSPANEQF
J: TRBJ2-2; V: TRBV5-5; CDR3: ASRRALGDTGELF
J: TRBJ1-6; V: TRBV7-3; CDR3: ASSLGQQNSPLH
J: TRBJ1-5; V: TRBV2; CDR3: ASNLQGSNQPQH
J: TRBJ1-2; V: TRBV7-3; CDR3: ASSLDGDVGYT